This T cell receptor beta chain was recorded in a study of T-cell reconstitution after alpha-beta-depleted transplantation in children. This CDR3 has 13 amino acids. Per the germline V gene, CDR1 is DFQATT and CDR2 is SNEGSKA (reference sequence). V gave up 3 bases and J gave up 0 bases, with 7 bases separating them. The TCRbeta library was prepared with unique molecular identifiers. TCRdb reanalysed the PCR reads using MiXCR and keeps one entry per CDR3 protein. The sample carries about 270,000 distinct CDR3 sequences, 9.9% recorded once. The receptor's source is a human donor who donated a stem cell graft to a child with SCID. Sequences were derived from PBMCs from the stem cell graft donor, sampled from the stem cell graft. The chain uses TRBV20-1 and TRBJ2-3; D is ambiguous. CDR3 nucleotides: TGCAGTGCTAGGGAGTTAAGCACAGATACGCAGTATTTT. This sequence encodes CSARELSTDTQYF.